The clone carrying this T cell receptor beta chain was found once. As yet, its antigen is unknown. The CDR3 is 15 residues long. The germline gives CDR1 MNHEY, CDR2 SVGAGI. J was trimmed by 3 bases and V by 8 bases; bases with no gene match: 13. This specimen comes from a study of T cell responses to AZD1222 COVID-19 vaccine. Using immunoSEQ multiplex PCR, the repertoire was profiled, and TCRdb retains in-frame clones only, with some absent. This sample yields 83,000 or so clones, of which 85% to 90% are seen a single time; approximately 4.5% belongs to the top ten. General observations from the study: Females outnumbered males among donors, who were mostly white British; clonal diversity was possibly underestimated. Two AZD1222 administrations were followed by greater Spike-specific TCR breadth and depth.

The sequence was obtained from an adult in good health. The source material was peripheral blood, sampled on day 0 of MenACWY control vaccination. The V and J genes are TRBV6-5 and TRBJ2-7; 7 bases are shared with TRBD1. CDR3 DNA: TGTGCCAGCCCTCCGTTTGACAGGGTAAACTACGAGCAGTACTTC. Translation gives CASPPFDRVNYEQYF.